These 9 T cell receptor beta chains originate from one sample sequenced in a study of blood T cells in healthy people across ages. For the second PCR, which ran for roughly 7 to 11 cycles, a sample-barcoded 5' primer and a J-beta primer mix were used. One entry per CDR3 protein results from TCRdb running MiXCR on the 5' RACE reads. Of over 500,000 distinct CDR3 sequences detected, 25% to 35% appear once; the ten largest clones hold over 3.5%. This sample was also put to use in a study of T cells of mothers and their children.

The sequenced material came from blood. These receptors were obtained from a boy between 2 and 10 years old in good health.

This rearrangement joins TRBV7-2 to TRBJ2-1; 7 positions match TRBD2. Trimming took 2 bases from V and 7 from J; bases not matched to a gene: 17. The CDR3 covers 18 residues. The germline V gene encodes CDR1 SGHTA and CDR2 FQGNSA. The CDR3 protein is CASSLSLWWRELSNEQFF. The CDR3 DNA reads TGTGCCAGCAGCTTAAGCCTCTGGTGGCGGGAGTTAAGTAATGAGCAGTTCTTC.

The chain has TRBV12-3 or TRBV12-4 and TRBJ2-1, with a weak D call TRBD2 (5 bases). V dropped 4 bases and J dropped 8 bases, with 12 bases sitting between them. This CDR3 has 13 residues. CDR3 nucleotides: TGTGCCAGCAGTTCCGGGGTAAGGGATGAGCAGTTCTTC. It encodes CASSSGVRDEQFF.

This clonotype has a handful of counts. The rearrangement joins TRBV10-3 to TRBJ2-7; 8 bases fit TRBD1. The CDR3 is 12 amino acids. Trimming took 10 bases from V and 7 from J; bases not matched to a gene: 9. Germline V gene lookup returns CDR1 ENHRY and CDR2 SYGVKD. The CDR3: CATRTGNIEQYF. The CDR3 coding sequence is TGTGCCACCAGGACAGGGAACATTGAGCAGTACTTC.

V is TRBV15 and J is TRBJ2-1; D is unclear. V was clipped by 1 base and J by 8 bases, with 6 bases between them. The CDR3 is 12 residues long. CDR1 and CDR2 from the germline V gene are LNHNV and YYDKDF (reference sequence). The CDR3 sequence: CATSRVWDEQFF. The DNA of the CDR3 is TGTGCCACCAGCAGAGTGTGGGATGAGCAGTTCTTC.

This clonotype showed up just a few times. This rearrangement joins TRBV2 to TRBJ2-5; D gene unclear. Germline V gene data show CDR1 as SNHLY and CDR2 as FYNNEI. This CDR3 has 11 amino acids. V was clipped by 7 bases and J by 3 bases, with 6 bases between them. CDR3 loop: CASTIEETQYF. CDR3 nucleotide sequence: TGTGCCAGCACGATAGAAGAGACCCAGTACTTC.

This clonotype was counted a few times. The gene calls are TRBV20-1 and TRBJ2-7, with TRBD2 identical over 8 bases. CDR3 length: 15 residues. Trimming at V came to 3 bases and at J to 4 bases, leaving 11 bases not matched to a gene. Germline V gene lookup returns CDR1 DFQATT and CDR2 SNEGSKA (reference sequence). CDR3 nucleotide sequence: TGCAGTGCTAGGGGCGAACGGGAGGGCCAATACGAGCAGTACTTC. Protein: CSARGEREGQYEQYF.

J is TRBJ2-5 and V is TRBV15; TRBD2 aligns across 9 bases. In germline, CDR1 is LNHNV, CDR2 YYDKDF (reference sequence). The ends lost 1 base at V and 5 bases at J; junction bases unmatched: 8. The CDR3 is made up of 16 amino acids. The chain's CDR3 is CATSRGSRGGLETQYF. CDR3 bases: TGTGCCACCAGCAGAGGGTCGCGGGGGGGCCTGGAGACCCAGTACTTC.

The chain joins TRBV18 to TRBJ1-2; perhaps TRBD1 as D (5 bases). Trimming stripped 2 bases from V and 0 bases from J, with 7 bases between. Germline CDR1 and CDR2: KGHSH and LQKENI. The CDR3 is 14 residues long. The CDR3 here is CASSPAGSNYGYTF. The CDR3 nucleotides are TGTGCCAGCTCACCAGCAGGGTCTAACTATGGCTACACCTTC.

The rearrangement uses TRBV29-1 and TRBJ2-5; perhaps D is TRBD1 or TRBD2 (5 bases each). Germline CDR1 is SQVTM and CDR2 is ANQGSEA. This CDR3 spans 14 amino acids. Trimming shortened V by 6 bases and J by 2 bases, and 16 bases separated the two germline ends. The CDR3 region has the DNA TGCAGCGTCCTCGGGACCGCACCACAAGAGACCCAGTACTTC. Protein: CSVLGTAPQETQYF.